This passage covers 21 T cell receptor beta chains from one sample sequenced in a study of shared clonotypes between healthy human individuals. Only CD45RO-negative cells positively selected for CCR7 counted as naive CD8 cells, so terminally differentiated effector memory CD45RA+ cells were excluded. Repertoires were generated with immunoSEQ multiplex PCR, while TCRdb's copy carries only in-frame clones and drops some. The table records hundreds of thousands of clones, around 96% of them present only once. Specimen: naive CD8+ T cells sorted from blood. These receptor sequences come from a woman in her thirties in good health.

The V gene is TRBV7-9, the J gene TRBJ2-1; D uncertain. The V end was cut by 1 base, the J end by 3 bases, with 10 bases between. There are 15 residues in the CDR3. CDR1 is SEHNR and CDR2 is FQNEAQ in the germline V gene (reference sequence). CDR3 sequence reads: CASSLVSLNYNEQFF. As DNA, the CDR3 is TGTGCCAGCAGCTTAGTCTCTCTCAACTACAATGAGCAGTTCTTC.

The chain has TRBV27 and TRBJ2-7; D call uncertain. The germline V gene encodes CDR1 MNHEY and CDR2 SMNVEV (reference sequence). This CDR3 is 14 amino acids long. Trimming pared 0 bases from V and 0 bases from J, leaving 6 bases between. The DNA for the CDR3 is TGTGCCAGCAGTTTATCGTACCCCTCCTACGAGCAGTACTTC. It is translated as CASSLSYPSYEQYF.

The V and J genes are TRBV16 and TRBJ2-7; weak D call: TRBD1 (6 bases). The CDR3 loop spans 14 amino acids. Germline V gene data show CDR1 as KGHSY and CDR2 as FQNENV. V lost 4 bases to trimming and J lost 3 bases, with 13 bases between them. CDR3 nucleotide sequence: TGTGCCAGCAGCCCCTGGACAGACCTCTACGAGCAGTACTTC. Encoded protein: CASSPWTDLYEQYF.

In nucleotides, the CDR3 is TGTGCCAGCAGCTTGGTTGGAAGTACAGGGAGCCTCTATGGCTACACCTTC. It translates to CASSLVGSTGSLYGYTF. This chain connects TRBV5-6 to TRBJ1-2, with D perhaps matching TRBD1 (6 bases). Trimming removed 0 bases at V and 4 bases at J, with 19 bases between. Germline V gives CDR1 SGHDT, CDR2 YYEEEE. The CDR3 is 17 residues long.

The V gene is TRBV11-3, the J gene TRBJ2-7; D perhaps matches TRBD2 (5 bases). Trimming removed 5 bases at V and 5 bases at J, with 10 bases between. Germline loops: CDR1 SGHNT, CDR2 YENEEA. The CDR3 covers 12 residues. The DNA for the CDR3 is TGTGCCAGCAGCCTGGCCGGGAACGAGCAGTACTTC. This translates into CASSLAGNEQYF.

The rearrangement uses TRBV9 and TRBJ2-7; 7 bases are shared with TRBD2. The germline V gene encodes CDR1 SGDLS and CDR2 YYNGEE. CDR3 length equals 15 residues. V dropped 3 bases and J dropped 0; count of bases not matched to a gene: 6. DNA of the CDR3: TGTGCCAGCAGCGAGACTAGCCTTAGCTCCTACGAGCAGTACTTC. It yields the protein CASSETSLSSYEQYF.

This chain links TRBV5-1 with TRBJ2-3, with 9 positions matching TRBD1. Germline CDR1 is SGHRS and CDR2 is YFSETQ. J gave up 6 bases and V 2 bases, and 10 bases lay outside the gene matches. The CDR3 runs to 16 residues. This chain's CDR3 is CASSFSLGTGRDTQYF. The CDR3, as DNA: TGCGCCAGCAGCTTCAGTTTAGGGACAGGGAGGGATACGCAGTATTTT.

The chain recombines TRBV6-6 with TRBJ2-5; D possibly corresponds to TRBD2 (5 bases). This CDR3 is built from 12 residues. From germline, CDR1 is MNHNY and CDR2 SVGAGI (reference sequence). The V end lost 5 bases, the J end lost 5 bases, and 9 bases lay between the germline ends. The CDR3 coding sequence is TGTGCCAGCAGTAAACGAGGGGAGACCCAGTACTTC. Protein: CASSKRGETQYF.

V usage is TRBV13 and J usage is TRBJ2-7, with 10 bases aligning to TRBD2. The CDR3 runs 18 residues. CDR1 and CDR2 (germline): PRHDT, FYEKMQ (reference sequence). V shed 5 bases and J 2 bases; nucleotides not matched to a gene: 15. The DNA for the CDR3 is TGTGCCAGCAGCCACAGAGCTCCCGAGAGCGGGAGGGCCTACGAGCAGTACTTC. As protein: CASSHRAPESGRAYEQYF.

The chain is built from TRBV27 and TRBJ2-3, with D perhaps TRBD2 (6 bases). CDR1 MNHEY and CDR2 SMNVEV come from the germline V gene (reference sequence). Trimming removed 1 base from V and 5 bases from J, with 7 bases in between. This CDR3 spans 13 amino acids. CDR3 in amino acids: CASSLWRGDTQYF. The DNA of the CDR3 is TGTGCCAGCAGTTTATGGAGGGGAGATACGCAGTATTTT.

The rearrangement uses TRBV6-5 and TRBJ2-1; 13 bases fit TRBD2. V trimming: 5 bases; J trimming: 7 bases; junction bases outside the gene matches: 5. CDR3 length: 15 residues. The V gene's germline CDR1 is MNHEY and CDR2 SVGAGI. Here the CDR3 reads CASSGLAGARNEQFF. In DNA form, the CDR3 reads TGTGCCAGCAGTGGACTAGCGGGAGCAAGGAATGAGCAGTTCTTC.

This clone occurred once. This chain joins TRBV21-1 and TRBJ2-7; the D call in the table, TRBD1, was not verified against the DNA. TRBV21-1 is given as a pseudogene. The CDR3 has 13 residues. CDR3 in DNA: TGTGCCAGCGGCAGACAGGTAGCCTACGAGCAGTACTTC. Amino acid sequence: CASGRQVAYEQYF.

This chain uses TRBV5-6 with TRBJ2-5; 7 bases fit TRBD2. CDR3 size: 15 residues. Germline assignment: CDR1 SGHDT and CDR2 YYEEEE. V dropped 0 bases and J dropped 6; count of bases not matched to a gene: 8. In nucleotides, the CDR3 is TGTGCCAGCAGCTTGGTGGGCGGGAGTACCCAGACCCAGTACTTC. Translated: CASSLVGGSTQTQYF.

This chain joins TRBV11-3 and TRBJ2-3; TRBD2 is a possible D gene (5 bases). Trimming cost V 4 bases and J 2 bases, with 13 bases left between them. Germline CDR1 and CDR2: SGHNT and YENEEA. The CDR3 contains 15 residues. CDR3 nucleotide sequence: TGTGCCAGCAGCTCCCTCCTGGACTCCACAGATACGCAGTATTTT. It codes for CASSSLLDSTDTQYF.

The chain is built from TRBV28 and TRBJ2-5; tentatively, D is TRBD1 (5 bases). The DNA matches TRBJ2-7 better at its end, which makes the J call doubtful. The V gene's germline CDR1 is MDHEN and CDR2 SYDVKM. The CDR3 consists of 14 residues. CDR3 sequence (DNA): TGTGCCAGCAGTTTAACAGGTGGCGATTACGAGCAGTACTTC. Its translation: CASSLTGGDYEQYF.

The chain carries TRBV27 and TRBJ1-4; D is undetermined. In germline, CDR1 is MNHEY, CDR2 SMNVEV (reference sequence). The CDR3 has 14 amino acids. The V end was cut by 2 bases, the J end by 0 bases, with 4 bases between. As DNA, the CDR3 is TGTGCCAGCAGTTTAGCGACAACTAATGAAAAACTGTTTTTT. This encodes CASSLATTNEKLFF.

The chain employs TRBV29-1 and TRBJ1-1; D remains ambiguous. CDR1 and CDR2 from the germline V gene are SQVTM and ANQGSEA. Trimming stripped 5 bases from V and 7 bases from J, with 2 bases between. This CDR3 region has 8 residues. CDR3 DNA: TGCAGCGTTAATGAAGCTTTCTTT. It yields the protein CSVNEAFF.

CDR3 nucleotides: TGTGCCAGCAGCCCTTCTAGCGGGAGGGCCGGTGAGCAGTTCTTC. Translated, it gives CASSPSSGRAGEQFF. This chain connects TRBV7-6 to TRBJ2-1; the match to TRBD2 covers 12 bases. V dropped 5 bases and J dropped 9; count of bases not matched to a gene: 8. The CDR3 consists of 15 residues. Germline CDR1 SGHVS, CDR2 FNYEAQ.

V gene TRBV28 combines with J gene TRBJ2-7; 7 bases are shared with TRBD2. V lost 2 bases, J lost 5 bases, and 6 bases stayed unmatched. This CDR3 contains 14 residues. The germline V gene encodes CDR1 MDHEN and CDR2 SYDVKM. Here the CDR3 reads CASSLLGGEDEQYF. For the CDR3, the DNA is TGTGCCAGCAGTTTACTGGGAGGGGAGGACGAGCAGTACTTC.

The chain combines TRBV5-1 with TRBJ1-4, with TRBD1 matching over 11 bases. CDR3 length: 15 amino acids. Trimming removed 4 bases from V and 8 bases from J; junction bases left unmatched: 7. Germline lookup yields CDR1 SGHRS and CDR2 YFSETQ. CDR3 in DNA: TGCGCCAGCAGCGAGGACAGGGGGCGATGGGAAAAACTGTTTTTT. It encodes CASSEDRGRWEKLFF.

This chain joins TRBV7-9 and TRBJ2-7; TRBD1 aligns across 10 bases. CDR1 and CDR2 (germline): SEHNR, FQNEAQ (reference sequence). V shed 7 bases, J shed 5 bases, and the junction held 5 bases outside the gene matches. The CDR3 totals 13 residues. The CDR3 DNA sequence: TGTGCCAGCACAACGGGACAGGGGAACGAGCAGTACTTC. Amino acid sequence: CASTTGQGNEQYF. Drawing the rest from reference TRBV7-9 and TRBJ2-7, the complete variable domain is DTGVSQNPRHKITKRGQNVTFRCDPISEHNRLYWYRQTLGQGPEFLTYFQNEAQLEKSRLLSDRFSAERPKGSFSTLEIQRTEQGDSAMYLCASTTGQGNEQYFGPGTRLTVT.